One and the same sample provided the 10 T cell receptor beta chains below, sequenced in a study of OX40 agonist ivuxolimab in advanced cancers. Libraries came from the immunoSEQ multiplex PCR assay. This immuneACCESS table, as held by TCRdb, lists in-frame sequences with V and J called but not all clones. Of the missing ones, under half trace to an unresolved V gene in checked studies; the others have no known cause. A total of about 64,000 clones appear in this sample, approximately 84% of them only once. Around 9.5% of the sample is held by the ten biggest clonotypes. The material was CD4+ or CD8+ T cells sorted from blood, obtained in a trial of the OX40 agonist ivuxolimab. Source of these receptors: an adult with an advanced solid tumor such as melanoma, head and neck, liver or kidney cancer.

In regard to this clone: Additional DNA sequences in this sample encode the identical CDR3. This chain uses TRBV7-3 with TRBJ1-1; TRBD1 agrees at 10 bases. This CDR3 has 14 residues. The J segment lost 8 bases and the V segment lost 4 bases, leaving 7 bases of the junction unmatched. Germline CDR1 reads SGHTA; CDR2 reads FQGTGA. For the CDR3, the DNA is TGTGCCAGCAGCTCTTCGACAGGGGGCACCGAAGCTTTCTTT. Its translation is CASSSSTGGTEAFF.

Here the CDR3 DNA reads TGCGCCAGCAGCTTCAGGGTAGAATCTGAAGCTTTCTTT. It is translated as CASSFRVESEAFF. This chain connects TRBV5-1 to TRBJ1-1; D may be TRBD1 (5 bases). V dropped 2 bases and J dropped 6 bases, with 11 bases sitting between them. This CDR3 comprises 13 residues. Germline CDR1 reads SGHRS; CDR2 reads YFSETQ.

The chain is built from TRBV14 and TRBJ2-1; tentative D call: TRBD1 (6 bases). Trimming took off 1 base at V and 5 bases at J, with 6 bases between the two ends. From germline, CDR1 is SGHDN and CDR2 FVKESK. This CDR3 comprises 13 residues. This chain's CDR3 is CASSQGTDNEQFF. The CDR3 DNA reads as TGTGCCAGCAGCCAAGGGACAGACAATGAGCAGTTCTTC.

The chain links TRBV6-6 to TRBJ1-1, with TRBD1 matching over 7 bases. The ends lost 0 bases at V and 0 bases at J; junction bases unmatched: 1. This CDR3 is built from 15 residues. Germline CDR1 reads MNHNY; CDR2 reads SVGAGI (reference sequence). The CDR3 nucleotides are TGTGCCAGCAGTTACTCGGGACAGATGAACACTGAAGCTTTCTTT. Residues: CASSYSGQMNTEAFF.

This clone was seen a few times. This chain uses TRBV2 with TRBJ1-6; tentatively, D is TRBD1 (6 bases). The CDR3 has 13 amino acids. V lost 6 bases and J 10 bases, leaving 13 bases between the germline ends. CDR1 SNHLY and CDR2 FYNNEI come from the germline V gene. The CDR3: CASRAGARSPLHF. The CDR3 DNA reads as TGTGCCAGCAGGGCAGGGGCTCGATCACCCCTCCACTTT.

V and J are TRBV2 and TRBJ1-1; the D gene is possibly TRBD1 (6 bases). V dropped 4 bases and J dropped 7 bases, with 13 bases sitting between them. Germline V lookup: CDR1 SNHLY, CDR2 FYNNEI. This CDR3 spans 13 amino acids. The CDR3 DNA reads TGTGCCAGCAGTGGTCAGGGGCAGGGTGAAGCTTTCTTT. It specifies CASSGQGQGEAFF.

This rearrangement joins TRBV28 to TRBJ1-2; maybe TRBD1 (5 bases). CDR3 length: 13 amino acids. Between the trimmed V and J ends, which lost 10 bases and 4 bases, there was a span of 16 bases. CDR1 and CDR2 from the germline V gene are MDHEN and SYDVKM. The DNA for the CDR3 is TGTGCCACCCTTGGGGCTCTGATCTATGGCTACACCTTC. Translated, it gives CATLGALIYGYTF.

The V gene is TRBV27, the J gene TRBJ2-5, with D perhaps given as TRBD1 or TRBD2 (5 bases each). The tail of the sequence fits TRBJ2-7 better, so the J call may be wrong. In germline, CDR1 is MNHEY, CDR2 SMNVEV (reference sequence). The CDR3 contains 15 residues. CDR3 bases: TGTGCCAGCAGTTTTACCGGGACCAGCTCCTACGAGCAGTACTTC. It codes for CASSFTGTSSYEQYF.

The chain couples TRBV14 to TRBJ2-7; possibly TRBD1 for D (6 bases). Trimming took off 5 bases at V and 2 bases at J, with 13 bases between the two ends. The CDR3 contains 14 residues. CDR1 and CDR2 from the germline V gene are SGHDN and FVKESK. CDR3 protein: CASSGSGAPYEQYF. CDR3 DNA: TGTGCCAGCAGCGGATCAGGGGCCCCCTACGAGCAGTACTTC.

The V call is TRBV4-2, the J call TRBJ1-1, with TRBD1 matching 7 bases. CDR1 LGHNA and CDR2 YNFKEQ come from the germline V gene. The CDR3 has 17 amino acids. V gave up 1 base and J gave up 0 bases; unmatched junction bases: 8. In DNA, the CDR3 is TGTGCCAGCAGCCAAGTCGGGGACAGCAGCATGAACACTGAAGCTTTCTTT. Translation: CASSQVGDSSMNTEAFF.